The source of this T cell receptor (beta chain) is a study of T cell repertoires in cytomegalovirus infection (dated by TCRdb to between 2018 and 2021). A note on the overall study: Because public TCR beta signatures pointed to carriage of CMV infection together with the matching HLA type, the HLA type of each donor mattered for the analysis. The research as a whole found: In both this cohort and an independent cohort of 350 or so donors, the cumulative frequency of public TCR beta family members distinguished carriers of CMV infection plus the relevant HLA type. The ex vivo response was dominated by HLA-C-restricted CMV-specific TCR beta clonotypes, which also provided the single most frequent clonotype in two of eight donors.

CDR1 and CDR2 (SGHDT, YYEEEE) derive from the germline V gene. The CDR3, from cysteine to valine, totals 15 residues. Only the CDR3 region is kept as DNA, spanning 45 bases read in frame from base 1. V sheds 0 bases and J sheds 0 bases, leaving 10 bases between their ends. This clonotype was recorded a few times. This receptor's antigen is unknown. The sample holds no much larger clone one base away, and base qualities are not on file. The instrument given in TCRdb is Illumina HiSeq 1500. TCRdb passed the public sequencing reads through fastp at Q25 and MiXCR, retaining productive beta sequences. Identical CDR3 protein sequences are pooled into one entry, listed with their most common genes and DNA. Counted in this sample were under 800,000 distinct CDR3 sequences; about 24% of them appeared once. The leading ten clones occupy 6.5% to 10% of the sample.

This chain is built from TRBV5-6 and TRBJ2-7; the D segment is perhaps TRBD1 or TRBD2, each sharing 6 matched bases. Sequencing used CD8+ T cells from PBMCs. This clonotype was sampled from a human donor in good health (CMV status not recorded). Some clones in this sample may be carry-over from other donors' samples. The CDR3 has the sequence CASSLVGGYSYEQYV. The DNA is TGTGCCAGCAGCTTGGTAGGGGGGTACTCCTACGAGCAGTACGTC.